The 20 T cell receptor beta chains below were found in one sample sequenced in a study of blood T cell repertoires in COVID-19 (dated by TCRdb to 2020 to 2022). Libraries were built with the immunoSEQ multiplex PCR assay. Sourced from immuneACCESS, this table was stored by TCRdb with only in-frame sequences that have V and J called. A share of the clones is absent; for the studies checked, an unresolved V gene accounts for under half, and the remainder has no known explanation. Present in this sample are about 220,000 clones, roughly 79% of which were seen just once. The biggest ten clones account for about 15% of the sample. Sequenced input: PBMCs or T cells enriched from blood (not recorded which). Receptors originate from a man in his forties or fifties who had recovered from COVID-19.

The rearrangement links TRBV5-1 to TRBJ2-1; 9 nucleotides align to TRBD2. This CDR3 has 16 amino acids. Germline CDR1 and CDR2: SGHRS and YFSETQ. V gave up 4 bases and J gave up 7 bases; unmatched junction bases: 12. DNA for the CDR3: TGCGCCAGCAGCCCGAGACCGGGACTAGCATTGAATGAGCAGTTCTTC. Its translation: CASSPRPGLALNEQFF.

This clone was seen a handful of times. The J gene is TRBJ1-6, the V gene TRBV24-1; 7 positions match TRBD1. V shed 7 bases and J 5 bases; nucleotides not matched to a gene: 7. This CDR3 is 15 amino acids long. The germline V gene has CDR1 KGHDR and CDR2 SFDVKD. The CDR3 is CATSVIQGDNSPLHF. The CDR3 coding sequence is TGTGCCACCAGCGTCATTCAGGGGGATAATTCACCCCTCCACTTT.

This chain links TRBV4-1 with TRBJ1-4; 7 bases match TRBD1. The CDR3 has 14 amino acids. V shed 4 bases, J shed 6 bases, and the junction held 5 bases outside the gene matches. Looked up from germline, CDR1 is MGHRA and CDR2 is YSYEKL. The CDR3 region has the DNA TGCGCCAGCAGCCGCCCTGGACAGGATGAAAAACTGTTTTTT. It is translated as CASSRPGQDEKLFF.

CDR3 sequence reads: CASRVRDSSYNEQFF. The DNA of the CDR3 is TGTGCCAGCAGAGTCCGGGACAGTTCCTACAATGAGCAGTTCTTC. The chain has TRBV6-5 and TRBJ2-1; 7 bases map to TRBD1. Germline values: CDR1 MNHEY, CDR2 SVGAGI. The V segment lost 6 bases and the J segment 1 base; nucleotides outside the gene matches: 6. The CDR3 length is 15 residues.

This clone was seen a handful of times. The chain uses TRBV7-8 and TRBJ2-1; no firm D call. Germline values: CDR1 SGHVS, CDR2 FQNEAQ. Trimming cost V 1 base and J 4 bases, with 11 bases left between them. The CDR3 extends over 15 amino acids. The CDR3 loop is CASSLVEEGYNEQFF. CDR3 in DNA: TGTGCCAGCAGCTTAGTCGAGGAAGGATACAATGAGCAGTTCTTC. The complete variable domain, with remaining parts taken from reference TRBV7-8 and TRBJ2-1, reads GAGVSQSPRYKVAKRGQDVALRCDPISGHVSLFWYQQALGQGPEFLTYFQNEAQLDKSGLPSDRFFAERPEGSVSTLKIQRTQQEDSAVYLCASSLVEEGYNEQFFGPGTRLTVL.

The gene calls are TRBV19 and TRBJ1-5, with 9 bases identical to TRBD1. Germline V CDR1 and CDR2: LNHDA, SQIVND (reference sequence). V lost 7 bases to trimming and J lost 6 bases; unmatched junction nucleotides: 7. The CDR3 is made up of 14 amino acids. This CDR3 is CASTRDREGQPQHF. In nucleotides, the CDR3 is TGTGCCAGTACCAGGGACAGGGAAGGTCAGCCCCAGCATTTT.

CDR3 in DNA: TGTGCCAGCAGTTTACCGGACAGGGGACCTACGCAGTATTTT. Protein sequence: CASSLPDRGPTQYF. The gene calls are TRBV28 and TRBJ2-3, with TRBD1 matching over 9 bases. The V gene's germline CDR1 is MDHEN and CDR2 SYDVKM. This CDR3 is built from 14 residues. Trimming removed 2 bases from V and 8 bases from J; junction bases left unmatched: 5. Combining the CDR3 with reference TRBV28 and TRBJ2-3 gives the whole variable domain DVKVTQSSRYLVKRTGEKVFLECVQDMDHENMFWYRQDPGLGLRLIYFSYDVKMKEKGDIPEGYSVSREKKERFSLILESASTNQTSMYLCASSLPDRGPTQYFGPGTRLTVL.

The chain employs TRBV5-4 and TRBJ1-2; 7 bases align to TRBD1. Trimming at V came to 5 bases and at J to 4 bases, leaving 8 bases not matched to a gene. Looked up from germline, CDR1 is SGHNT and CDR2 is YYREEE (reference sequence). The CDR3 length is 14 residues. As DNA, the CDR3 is TGTGCCAGCAGTCCACAACAGGGGCTCTATGGCTACACCTTC. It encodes CASSPQQGLYGYTF.

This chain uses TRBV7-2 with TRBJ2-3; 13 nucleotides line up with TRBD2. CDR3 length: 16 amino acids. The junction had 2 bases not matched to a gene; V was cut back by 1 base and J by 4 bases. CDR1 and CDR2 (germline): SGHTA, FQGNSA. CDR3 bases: TGTGCCAGCAGCTTAGTCGGGACTAGCGGGGCAGATACGCAGTATTTT. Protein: CASSLVGTSGADTQYF.

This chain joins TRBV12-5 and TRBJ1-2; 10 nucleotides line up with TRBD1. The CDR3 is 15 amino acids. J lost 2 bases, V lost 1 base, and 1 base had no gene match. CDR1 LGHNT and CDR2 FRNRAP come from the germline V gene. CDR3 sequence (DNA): TGTGCTAGTGGTTTGGGGACAGGGGGGAACTATGGCTACACCTTC. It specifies CASGLGTGGNYGYTF.

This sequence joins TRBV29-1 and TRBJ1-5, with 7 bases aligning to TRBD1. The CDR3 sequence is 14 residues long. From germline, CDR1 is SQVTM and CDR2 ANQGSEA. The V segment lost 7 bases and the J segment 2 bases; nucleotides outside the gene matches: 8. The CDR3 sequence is CSAVTGLGNQPQHF. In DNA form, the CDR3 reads TGCAGCGCCGTGACAGGGCTCGGCAATCAGCCCCAGCATTTT.

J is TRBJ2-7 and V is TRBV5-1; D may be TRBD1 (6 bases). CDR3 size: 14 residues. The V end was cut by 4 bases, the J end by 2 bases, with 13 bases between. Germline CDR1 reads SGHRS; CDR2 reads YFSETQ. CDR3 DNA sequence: TGCGCCAGCAGCCTGGCAGGGGTGCCCTACGAGCAGTACTTC. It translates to CASSLAGVPYEQYF.

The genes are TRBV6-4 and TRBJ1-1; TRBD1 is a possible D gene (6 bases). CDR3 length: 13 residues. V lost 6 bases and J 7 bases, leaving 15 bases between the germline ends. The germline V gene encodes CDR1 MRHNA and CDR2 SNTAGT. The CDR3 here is CASSVDRNDEAFF. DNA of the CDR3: TGTGCCAGCAGCGTCGACAGGAACGATGAAGCTTTCTTT.

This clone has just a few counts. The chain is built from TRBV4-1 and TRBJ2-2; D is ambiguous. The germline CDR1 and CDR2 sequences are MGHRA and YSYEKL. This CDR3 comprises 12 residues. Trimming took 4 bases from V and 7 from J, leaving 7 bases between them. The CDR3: CASSPRHGELFF. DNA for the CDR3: TGCGCCAGCAGCCCGCGTCACGGGGAGCTGTTTTTT.

CDR3 amino acids: CAWSVRRGLTNQPQHF. The CDR3 coding sequence is TGTGCCTGGAGTGTACGAAGAGGACTGACGAATCAGCCCCAGCATTTT. The gene calls are TRBV30 and TRBJ1-5; D unresolved. CDR1 is GTSNPN and CDR2 is SVGIG in the germline V gene (reference sequence). This CDR3 contains 16 residues. With 0 bases removed from V and 4 bases from J, the gap between germline ends came to 16 bases.

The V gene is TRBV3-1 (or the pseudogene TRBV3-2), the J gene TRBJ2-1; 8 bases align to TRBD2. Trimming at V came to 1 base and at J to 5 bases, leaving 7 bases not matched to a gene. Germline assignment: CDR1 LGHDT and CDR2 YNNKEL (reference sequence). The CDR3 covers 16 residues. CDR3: CASSQVPSGGHNEQFF. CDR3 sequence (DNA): TGTGCCAGCAGCCAAGTTCCCAGCGGGGGACACAATGAGCAGTTCTTC.

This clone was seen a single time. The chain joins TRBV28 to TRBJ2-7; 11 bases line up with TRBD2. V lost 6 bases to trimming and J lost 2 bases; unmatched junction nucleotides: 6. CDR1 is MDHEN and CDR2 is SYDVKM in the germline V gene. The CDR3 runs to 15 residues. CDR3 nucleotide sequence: TGTGCCAGCAGGACTAGCGGGACACAACCCTACGAGCAGTACTTC. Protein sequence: CASRTSGTQPYEQYF.

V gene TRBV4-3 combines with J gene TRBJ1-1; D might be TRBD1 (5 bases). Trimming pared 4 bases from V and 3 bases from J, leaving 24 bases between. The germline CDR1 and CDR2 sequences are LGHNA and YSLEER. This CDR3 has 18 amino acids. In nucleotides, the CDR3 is TGCGCCAGCAGCCCACGGAGGGGTCGGGGCAGGGAGGACACTGAAGCTTTCTTT. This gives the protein CASSPRRGRGREDTEAFF.

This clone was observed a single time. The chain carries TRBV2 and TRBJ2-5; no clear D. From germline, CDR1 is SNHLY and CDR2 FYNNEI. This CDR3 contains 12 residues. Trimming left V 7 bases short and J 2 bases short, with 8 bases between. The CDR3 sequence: CASMARQETQYF. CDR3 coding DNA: TGTGCCAGCATGGCAAGACAAGAGACCCAGTACTTC.

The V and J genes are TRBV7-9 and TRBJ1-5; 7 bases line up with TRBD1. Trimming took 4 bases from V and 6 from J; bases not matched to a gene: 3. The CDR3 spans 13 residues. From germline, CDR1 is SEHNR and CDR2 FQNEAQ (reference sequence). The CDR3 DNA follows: TGTGCCAGCAGCTCCACAGGGGCTCAGCCCCAGCATTTT. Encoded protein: CASSSTGAQPQHF.